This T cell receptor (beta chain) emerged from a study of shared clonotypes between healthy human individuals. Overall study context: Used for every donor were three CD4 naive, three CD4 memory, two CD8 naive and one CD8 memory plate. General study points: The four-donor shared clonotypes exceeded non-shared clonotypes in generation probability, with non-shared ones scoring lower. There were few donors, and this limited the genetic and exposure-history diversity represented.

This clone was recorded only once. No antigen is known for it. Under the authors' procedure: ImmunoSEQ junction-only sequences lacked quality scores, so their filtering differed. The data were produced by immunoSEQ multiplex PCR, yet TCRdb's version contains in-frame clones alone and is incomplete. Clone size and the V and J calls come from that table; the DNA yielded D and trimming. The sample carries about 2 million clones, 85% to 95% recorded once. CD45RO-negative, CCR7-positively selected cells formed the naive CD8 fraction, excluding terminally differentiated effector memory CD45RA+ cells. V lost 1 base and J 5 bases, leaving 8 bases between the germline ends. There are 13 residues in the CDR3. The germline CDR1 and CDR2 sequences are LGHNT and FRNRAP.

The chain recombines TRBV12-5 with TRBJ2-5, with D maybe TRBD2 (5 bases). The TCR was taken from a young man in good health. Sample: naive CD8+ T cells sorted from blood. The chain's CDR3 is CASGLALGETQYF. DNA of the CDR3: TGTGCTAGTGGTTTGGCACTAGGGGAGACCCAGTACTTC. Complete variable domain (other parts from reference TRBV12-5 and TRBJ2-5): DARVTQTPRHKVTEMGQEVTMRCQPILGHNTVFWYRQTMMQGLELLAYFRNRAPLDDSGMPKDRFSAEMPDATLATLKIQPSEPRDSAVYFCASGLALGETQYFGPGTRLLVL.